This is a list of T cell receptor beta chains from one sample in a study of T-cell memory formation after mild COVID-19. TCRdb analysed the 5' RACE reads with MiXCR anew, one entry per CDR3 protein. In the table there are 360,000 or so distinct CDR3 sequences, around 27% of which are singletons. Specimen: PBMCs or a T cell subset sorted from them (not recorded which). The origin of the receptors is an adult woman who had mild COVID-19 (a few samples of this study predate the infection). Cell type and time point are not known. CDR3s include the opening cysteine and the closing phenylalanine or tryptophan. Size values are once, few and many counts, or a class for expanded clones, and some rows have none.

>TRBV6-2/TRBV6-3|NA|TRBJ2-2
CASSSQAGGPKTGELFF
>TRBV29-1|NA|TRBJ2-7
CSVRETLFEQYF
>TRBV5-5|NA|TRBJ1-3
CASSLPGAFSGNTIYF
>TRBV19|NA|TRBJ2-3
CASKGATDTQYF
>TRBV3-1|few|TRBJ2-5
CASSPTSGVETQYF
>TRBV20-1|few|TRBJ2-5
CSARNGVTVYETQYF
>TRBV6-2/TRBV6-3|NA|TRBJ1-2
CASSYGGRVGGYTF
>TRBV5-1|few|TRBJ2-2
CASSLRGSDSGELFF
>TRBV7-9|once|TRBJ2-1
CASSLASGHSSYNEQFF
>TRBV5-5|NA|TRBJ1-5
CASSLDQGVQPQHF
>TRBV7-9|NA|TRBJ2-1
CASSPLGGAYNEQFF
>TRBV5-1|NA|TRBJ2-7
CASSLGAQVHEQYF
>TRBV5-1|NA|TRBJ2-3
CASSLGQDSTDTQYF
>TRBV7-5|NA|TRBJ2-7
CISVPEGDRGTKQYF
>TRBV2|NA|TRBJ2-7
CASSRAGAYSYEQYF
>TRBV7-2|NA|TRBJ2-5
CASSPLGPAYQETQYF
>TRBV28|NA|TRBJ1-5
CASSSRQGARRDQPQHF
>TRBV3-1|few|TRBJ1-1
CASSRSGNWGMNTEAFF
>TRBV3-1|NA|TRBJ2-1
CASSRAVLMGGNEQFF
>TRBV7-2|few|TRBJ2-1
CASSSINNEQFF
>TRBV12-3/TRBV12-4|NA|TRBJ2-2
CASSPIPGHNTGELFF
>TRBV12-3/TRBV12-4|NA|TRBJ1-2
CASSPYVGVNGYTF
>TRBV15|many|TRBJ2-7
CATSREASGGYEQYF
>TRBV4-3|NA|TRBJ2-1
CASSQVVAGRSYNEQFF
>TRBV7-9|NA|TRBJ2-7
CASSRGGYEQYF
>TRBV20-1|NA|TRBJ1-1
CSASIQGLNTEAFF
>TRBV7-2|few|TRBJ1-2
CASSKGTGEGGYTF
>TRBV4-2|few|TRBJ2-7
CASSLLAGGGYEQYF
>TRBV20-1|few|TRBJ2-1
CSARAPPPSSYNEQFF
>TRBV4-1|NA|TRBJ1-1
CASSQGVGREAFF
>TRBV7-9|NA|TRBJ2-7
CASKASGEQYF
>TRBV9|NA|TRBJ2-3
CASSVGLAGGTDTQYF
>TRBV12-3/TRBV12-4|NA|TRBJ1-2
CASSNSLNYGYTF
>TRBV27|few|TRBJ1-1
CASTSDRGEAEAFF
>TRBV7-3|NA|TRBJ2-2
CASSYSLRRETGELFF
>TRBV6-5|NA|TRBJ1-1
CASRPTRGERNTEAFF
>TRBV7-9|NA|TRBJ2-1
CASSFRTSGRASTSYNEQFF
>TRBV4-1|few|TRBJ1-4
CASSQGERQGVEKLFF
>TRBV7-2|NA|TRBJ2-2
CASSLQGRSGELFF
>TRBV20-1|NA|TRBJ2-3
CSAASRLAKDTQYF
>TRBV5-1|few|TRBJ1-1
CASSLRPKGQGWGNTEAFF
>TRBV10-3|NA|TRBJ2-5
CAIAQGQPQETQYF
>TRBV7-8|NA|TRBJ1-1
CASSETQGAGTEAFF
>TRBV20-1|few|TRBJ2-5
CSAKSGGSGETQYF
>TRBV14|NA|TRBJ2-2
CASSRTGHGELFF
>TRBV7-8|few|TRBJ2-7
CASSLGGRTGSPSDEQYF
>TRBV7-4|NA|TRBJ1-5
CASSLPGTASCNQPQHF
>TRBV15|NA|TRBJ2-3
CATLGGGRTDTQYF
>TRBV7-3|NA|TRBJ2-1
CASSLKGTSGSSRINEQFF
>TRBV27|few|TRBJ2-1
CASRSGVNEQFF
>TRBV29-1|few|TRBJ2-1
CSVEYSGITNEQFF
>TRBV7-8|few|TRBJ2-1
CARSLDLLSDYNEQFF
>TRBV5-4|NA|TRBJ1-2
CASSLGDSRPHGYTF
>TRBV28|NA|TRBJ2-6
CASSGQALSGANVLTF
>TRBV28|few|TRBJ2-3
CASSLRRAGDTQYF